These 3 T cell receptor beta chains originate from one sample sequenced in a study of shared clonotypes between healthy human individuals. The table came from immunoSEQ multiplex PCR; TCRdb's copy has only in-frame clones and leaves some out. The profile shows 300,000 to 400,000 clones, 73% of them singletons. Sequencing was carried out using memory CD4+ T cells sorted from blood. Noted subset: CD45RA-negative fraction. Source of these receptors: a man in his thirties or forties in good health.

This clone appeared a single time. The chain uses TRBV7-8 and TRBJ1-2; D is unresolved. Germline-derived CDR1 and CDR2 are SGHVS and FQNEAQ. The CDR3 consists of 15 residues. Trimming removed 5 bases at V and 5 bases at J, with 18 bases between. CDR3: CASSPGTRSGYGYTF. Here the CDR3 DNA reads TGTGCCAGCAGCCCCGGAACGAGATCGGGATATGGCTACACCTTC.

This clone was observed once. CDR3: CASSLTRARGEQYF. CDR3 DNA sequence: TGTGCCAGCAGCCTTACTAGAGCCAGAGGTGAGCAGTACTTC. The V call is TRBV6-5, the J call TRBJ2-7; D may be TRBD2 (5 bases). Trimming removed 6 bases from V and 7 bases from J, with 19 bases in between. CDR3 size: 14 residues. Germline V gives CDR1 MNHEY, CDR2 SVGAGI.

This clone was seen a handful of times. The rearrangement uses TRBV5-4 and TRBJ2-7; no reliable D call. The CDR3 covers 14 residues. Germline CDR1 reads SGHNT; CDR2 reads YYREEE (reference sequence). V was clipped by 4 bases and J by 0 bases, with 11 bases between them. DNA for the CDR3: TGTGCCAGCAGCCAGGAAGCGAGCTCCTACGAGCAGTACTTC. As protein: CASSQEASSYEQYF.